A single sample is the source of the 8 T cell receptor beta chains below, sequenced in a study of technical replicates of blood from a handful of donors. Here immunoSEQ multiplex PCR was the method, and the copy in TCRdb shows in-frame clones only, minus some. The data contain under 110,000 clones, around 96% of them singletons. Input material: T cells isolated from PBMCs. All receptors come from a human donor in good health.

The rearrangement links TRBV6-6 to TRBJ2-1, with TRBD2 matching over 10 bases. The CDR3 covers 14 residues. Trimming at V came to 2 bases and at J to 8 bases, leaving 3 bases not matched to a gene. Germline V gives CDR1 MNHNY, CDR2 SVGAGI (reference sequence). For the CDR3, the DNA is TGTGCCAGCAGTTACCCCGGGACTAGCGATGAGCAGTTCTTC. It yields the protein CASSYPGTSDEQFF.

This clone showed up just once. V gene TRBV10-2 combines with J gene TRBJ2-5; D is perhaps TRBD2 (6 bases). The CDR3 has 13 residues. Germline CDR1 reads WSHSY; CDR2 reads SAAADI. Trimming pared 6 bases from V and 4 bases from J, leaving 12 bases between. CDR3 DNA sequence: TGCGCCAGCAGCAGAACTAGCCCAGAGACCCAGTACTTC. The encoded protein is CASSRTSPETQYF.

DNA of the CDR3: TGTGCCAGCAGTCCACCCCAGGTTCAAATTCACAATGAGCAGTTCTTC. Translating gives CASSPPQVQIHNEQFF. The chain carries TRBV6-6 and TRBJ2-1; D gene unclear. This CDR3 has 16 amino acids. V lost 5 bases, J lost 5 bases, and 19 bases lay in between. From germline, CDR1 is MNHNY and CDR2 SVGAGI (reference sequence).

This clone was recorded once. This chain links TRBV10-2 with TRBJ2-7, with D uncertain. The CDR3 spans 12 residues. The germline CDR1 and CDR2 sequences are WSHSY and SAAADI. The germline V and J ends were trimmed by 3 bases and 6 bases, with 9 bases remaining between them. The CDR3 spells CASSEESVEQYF. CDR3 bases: TGCGCCAGCAGTGAAGAGAGCGTCGAGCAGTACTTC.

The chain's CDR3 is CASSYIPGASYEQYF. CDR3 sequence (DNA): TGTGCCAGCAGTTATATCCCAGGGGCCTCCTACGAGCAGTACTTC. The chain has TRBV6-5 and TRBJ2-7; D possibly corresponds to TRBD1 (6 bases). CDR1 is MNHEY and CDR2 is SVGAGI in the germline V gene. The CDR3 sequence is 15 residues long. The V gene lost 3 bases and the J gene lost 0 bases, with 12 bases spanning the gap.

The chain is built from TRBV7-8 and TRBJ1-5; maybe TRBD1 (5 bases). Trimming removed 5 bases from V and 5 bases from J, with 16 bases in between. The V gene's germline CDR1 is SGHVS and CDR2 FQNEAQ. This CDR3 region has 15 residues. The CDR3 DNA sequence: TGTGCCAGCAGCGGACATCTCGAAGAGGATCAGCCCCAGCATTTT. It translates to CASSGHLEEDQPQHF.

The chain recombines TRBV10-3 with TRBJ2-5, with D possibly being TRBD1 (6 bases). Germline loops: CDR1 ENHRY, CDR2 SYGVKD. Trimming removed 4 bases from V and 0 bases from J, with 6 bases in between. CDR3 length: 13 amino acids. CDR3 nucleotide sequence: TGTGCCATCAGTGGGGACAACCAAGAGACCCAGTACTTC. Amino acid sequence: CAISGDNQETQYF.

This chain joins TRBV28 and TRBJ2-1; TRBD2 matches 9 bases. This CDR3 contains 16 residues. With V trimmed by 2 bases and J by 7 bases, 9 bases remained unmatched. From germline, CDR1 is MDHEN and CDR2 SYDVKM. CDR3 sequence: CASSLRGGLAGNEQFF. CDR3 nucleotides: TGTGCCAGCAGTTTACGGGGGGGTCTAGCGGGAAATGAGCAGTTCTTC.